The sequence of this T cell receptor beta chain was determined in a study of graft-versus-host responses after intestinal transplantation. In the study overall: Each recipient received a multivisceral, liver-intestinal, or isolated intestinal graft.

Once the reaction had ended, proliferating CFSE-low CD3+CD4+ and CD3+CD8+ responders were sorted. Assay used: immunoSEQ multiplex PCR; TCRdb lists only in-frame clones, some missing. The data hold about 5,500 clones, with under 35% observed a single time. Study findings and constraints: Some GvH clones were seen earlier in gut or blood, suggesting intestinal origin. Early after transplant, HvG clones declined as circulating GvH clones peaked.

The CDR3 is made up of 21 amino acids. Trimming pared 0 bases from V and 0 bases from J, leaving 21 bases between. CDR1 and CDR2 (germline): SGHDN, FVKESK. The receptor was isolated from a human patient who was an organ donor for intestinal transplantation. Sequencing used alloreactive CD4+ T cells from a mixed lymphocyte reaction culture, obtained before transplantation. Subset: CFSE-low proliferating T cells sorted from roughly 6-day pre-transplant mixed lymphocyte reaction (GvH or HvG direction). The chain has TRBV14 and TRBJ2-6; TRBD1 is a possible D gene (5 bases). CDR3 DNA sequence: TGTGCCAGCAGCCAAGATCGCCCAGGGCCCGAATCCCACTCTGGGGCCAACGTCCTGACTTTC. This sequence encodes CASSQDRPGPESHSGANVLTF.